Below, 29 T cell receptor beta chains from the same sample are listed, as sequenced in a study of blood T cell repertoires in COVID-19. The assay was immunoSEQ multiplex PCR, and TCRdb's table has in-frame clones only and misses some. The sample holds about 290,000 clones, about 90% seen once. The sequenced material came from peripheral blood. These receptors originate from a woman in her 30s with COVID-19, enrolled during active disease.

This clone was counted between two and nine times. V is TRBV14 and J is TRBJ2-7; a weak D match, TRBD2 (7 bases). V gave up 1 base and J gave up 5 bases, with 12 bases separating them. Germline lookup yields CDR1 SGHDN and CDR2 FVKESK. The CDR3 length is 14 residues. The CDR3 loop is CASSQVGGGNEQYF. In nucleotides, the CDR3 is TGTGCCAGCAGCCAAGTTGGGGGGGGCAACGAGCAGTACTTC. Full variable domain (outside the CDR3, taken from reference TRBV14 and TRBJ2-7): EAGVTQFPSHSVIEKGQTVTLRCDPISGHDNLYWYRRVMGKEIKFLLHFVKESKQDESGMPNNRFLAERTGGTYSTLKVQPAELEDSGVYFCASSQVGGGNEQYFGPGTRLTVT.

This sequence joins TRBV3-1 (or the pseudogene TRBV3-2) and TRBJ1-1; D unresolved. Trimming pared 1 base from V and 7 bases from J, leaving 13 bases between. This CDR3 comprises 14 residues. Per germline, CDR1 LGHDT and CDR2 YNNKEL (reference sequence). CDR3 sequence: CASSQGATRGEAFF. As DNA, the CDR3 is TGTGCCAGCAGCCAAGGGGCGACACGGGGTGAAGCTTTCTTT.

This chain joins TRBV11-2 and TRBJ2-1; D perhaps matches TRBD1 (5 bases). The germline V and J ends were trimmed by 1 base and 9 bases, with 10 bases remaining between them. Germline lookup yields CDR1 SGHAT and CDR2 FQNNGV. This CDR3 has 13 residues. CDR3 DNA sequence: TGTGCCAGCAGCTTAGGGACACAACTTGAGCAGTTCTTC. Translating it yields CASSLGTQLEQFF. Full variable domain (missing parts from reference TRBV11-2 and TRBJ2-1): EAGVAQSPRYKIIEKRQSVAFWCNPISGHATLYWYQQILGQGPKLLIQFQNNGVVDDSQLPKDRFSAERLKGVDSTLKIQPAKLEDSAVYLCASSLGTQLEQFFGPGTRLTVL.

This clone appeared a few times. DNA for the CDR3: TGTGCCAGCAGCGTAGTGGGCGACGCGGGCTACGAGCAGTACTTC. The encoded protein is CASSVVGDAGYEQYF. This chain links TRBV9 with TRBJ2-7, with TRBD2 as a possible D gene (5 bases). V gave up 0 bases and J gave up 3 bases, with 13 bases separating them. Germline CDR1 is SGDLS and CDR2 is YYNGEE. There are 15 residues in the CDR3.

The J gene is TRBJ1-3, the V gene TRBV11-2, with D uncertain. V lost 0 bases and J 2 bases, leaving 5 bases between the germline ends. CDR1 and CDR2 from the germline V gene are SGHAT and FQNNGV. The CDR3 has 14 residues. The CDR3 reads CASSLEQTGNTIYF. In nucleotides, the CDR3 is TGTGCCAGCAGCTTAGAACAGACTGGAAACACCATATATTTT.

The chain joins TRBV30 to TRBJ1-1; 9 bases fit TRBD1. The germline CDR1 and CDR2 sequences are GTSNPN and SVGIG (reference sequence). Trimming took 1 base from V and 4 from J; bases not matched to a gene: 7. This CDR3 contains 15 residues. CDR3 coding DNA: TGTGCCTGGAGTGAAGGACAGGGGACGGGCACTGAAGCTTTCTTT. This translates into CAWSEGQGTGTEAFF.

The V gene is TRBV12-5, the J gene TRBJ2-3; D might be TRBD1 (5 bases). CDR3 size: 14 residues. Germline CDR1 LGHNT, CDR2 FRNRAP. Trimming stripped 7 bases from V and 2 bases from J, with 13 bases between. CDR3 in DNA: TGTGCTAGTGTTGCGACAGAGCACACAGATACGCAGTATTTT. This gives the protein CASVATEHTDTQYF.

The rearrangement links TRBV6-5 to TRBJ2-3; TRBD1 is a possible D gene (5 bases). CDR1 and CDR2 (germline): MNHEY, SVGAGI. Trimming removed 5 bases from V and 1 base from J, with 13 bases in between. CDR3 length: 15 amino acids. The chain's CDR3 is CASSRLGRGTDTQYF. The DNA of the CDR3 is TGTGCCAGCAGTCGTTTGGGGCGAGGCACAGATACGCAGTATTTT.

The chain is built from TRBV27 and TRBJ1-6; D unresolved. V was cut by 6 bases and J by 6 bases, with 9 bases left in between. CDR3 length: 13 amino acids. Germline assignment: CDR1 MNHEY and CDR2 SMNVEV (reference sequence). DNA for the CDR3: TGTGCCAGCAGCTACGAAGTTAATTCACCCCTCCACTTT. Translating gives CASSYEVNSPLHF.

The CDR3 is CASSLGQGGNEQYF. Here the CDR3 DNA reads TGCGCCAGCAGCCTGGGACAGGGGGGTAACGAGCAGTACTTC. The rearrangement joins TRBV4-1 to TRBJ2-7, with 11 positions matching TRBD1. Per the germline V gene, CDR1 is MGHRA and CDR2 is YSYEKL. Trimming removed 4 bases from V and 5 bases from J; junction bases left unmatched: 4. This CDR3 is 14 amino acids long.

V usage is TRBV6-5 and J usage is TRBJ1-5; D ambiguous. The length of the CDR3 is 14 residues. V was shortened by 10 bases and J by 3 bases, with 16 bases between the two germline ends. Germline-derived CDR1 and CDR2 are MNHEY and SVGAGI. CDR3 DNA: TGTGCCAACGCGGGCGTCTTTAACAATCAGCCCCAGCATTTT. Amino acids: CANAGVFNNQPQHF.

J is TRBJ2-3 and V is TRBV2, with D perhaps matching TRBD2 (5 bases). Per germline, CDR1 SNHLY and CDR2 FYNNEI. Trimming left V 4 bases short and J 0 bases short, with 17 bases between. CDR3 length: 17 residues. The CDR3 DNA reads TGTGCCAGCAGTGGCCCCGGGGAAACCCCTAGCACAGATACGCAGTATTTT. This gives the protein CASSGPGETPSTDTQYF.

The chain links TRBV7-2 to TRBJ1-3; D gene unclear. Trimming took off 6 bases at V and 0 bases at J, with 6 bases between the two ends. Germline CDR1 SGHTA, CDR2 FQGNSA. The CDR3 covers 13 residues. The CDR3 region has the DNA TGTGCCAGCAGTTCGAGCTCTGGAAACACCATATATTTT. Translating gives CASSSSSGNTIYF.

The rearrangement uses TRBV3-1 (or the pseudogene TRBV3-2) and TRBJ2-7, with TRBD2 matching 15 bases. This CDR3 spans 16 amino acids. Germline CDR1 LGHDT, CDR2 YNNKEL (reference sequence). The junction had 8 bases not matched to a gene; V was cut back by 4 bases and J by 7 bases. CDR3 in amino acids: CASSPESGLAGGEQYF. CDR3 sequence (DNA): TGTGCCAGCAGCCCCGAGTCGGGACTAGCGGGGGGTGAGCAGTACTTC.

DNA for the CDR3: TGTGCCAGCAGTTACAGGGGTAGCACTGAAGCTTTCTTT. Encoded protein: CASSYRGSTEAFF. The rearrangement links TRBV12-3 or TRBV12-4 to TRBJ1-1; 7 bases match TRBD1. CDR3 length: 13 amino acids. V dropped 4 bases and J dropped 4; count of bases not matched to a gene: 3.

This CDR3 is CASSPTGQGNEKLFF. The DNA for the CDR3 is TGTGCCAGCTCACCAACGGGACAGGGAAATGAAAAACTGTTTTTT. The rearrangement links TRBV18 to TRBJ1-4, with TRBD1 matching 9 bases. V lost 2 bases, J lost 5 bases, and 3 bases stayed unmatched. This CDR3 has 15 residues. Germline V gives CDR1 KGHSH, CDR2 LQKENI.

To note about this clone: The sample has other DNA sequences that encode this CDR3 too. J is TRBJ2-7 and V is TRBV27; tentatively, D is TRBD1 (5 bases). The CDR3 totals 15 residues. CDR1 MNHEY and CDR2 SMNVEV come from the germline V gene (reference sequence). V gave up 5 bases and J gave up 3 bases, with 17 bases separating them. The CDR3 DNA reads as TGTGCCAGCAGTCTTAGGGGTGACAGTTACTACGAGCAGTACTTC. This codes for CASSLRGDSYYEQYF.

The rearrangement joins TRBV18 to TRBJ2-2, with 8 bases lining up with TRBD1. CDR3 length: 16 amino acids. CDR1 is KGHSH and CDR2 is LQKENI in the germline V gene. J gave up 5 bases and V 0 bases, and 5 bases lay outside the gene matches. The CDR3 spells CASSPPDRAGTGELFF. In DNA form, the CDR3 reads TGTGCCAGCTCACCACCGGACAGGGCAGGGACCGGGGAGCTGTTTTTT.

The chain employs TRBV5-1 and TRBJ2-3, with D perhaps TRBD1 (5 bases). V lost 3 bases to trimming and J lost 7 bases, with 15 bases between them. Germline CDR1 SGHRS, CDR2 YFSETQ. The CDR3 is made up of 14 amino acids. The CDR3, as DNA: TGCGCCAGCAGCTCAGGGTACCCACAAAATACGCAGTATTTT. It codes for CASSSGYPQNTQYF. Filled out from reference TRBV5-1 and TRBJ2-3, the complete variable domain reads KAGVTQTPRYLIKTRGQQVTLSCSPISGHRSVSWYQQTPGQGLQFLFEYFSETQRNKGNFPGRFSGRQFSNSRSEMNVSTLELGDSALYLCASSSGYPQNTQYFGPGTRLTVL.

The rearrangement joins TRBV6-5 to TRBJ1-4, with D perhaps TRBD1 (5 bases). The CDR3 has 13 residues. V shed 8 bases and J shed 8 bases, with 15 bases lying between them. Germline CDR1 and CDR2: MNHEY and SVGAGI. The CDR3 nucleotides read TGTGCCAGCGACACCCAGGGAACCGAAAAACTGTTTTTT. Amino acid sequence: CASDTQGTEKLFF.

The J gene is TRBJ1-1, the V gene TRBV7-6, with D possibly being TRBD1 (5 bases). Germline V lookup: CDR1 SGHVS, CDR2 FNYEAQ. This CDR3 region has 13 residues. Trimming shortened V by 4 bases and J by 3 bases, and 9 bases separated the two germline ends. The CDR3 reads CASSSAGDTEAFF. In nucleotides, the CDR3 is TGTGCCAGCAGCTCCGCGGGGGACACTGAAGCTTTCTTT.

The J gene is TRBJ1-1, the V gene TRBV19; maybe TRBD1 (6 bases). Germline CDR1 is LNHDA and CDR2 is SQIVND (reference sequence). The V end lost 6 bases, the J end lost 7 bases, and 12 bases lay between the germline ends. CDR3 length equals 12 residues. CDR3 in DNA: TGTGCCAGTAGCCAGGGGATCAGTGAAGCTTTCTTT. This codes for CASSQGISEAFF.

This clone was recorded once. The chain has TRBV11-2 and TRBJ2-7, with D maybe TRBD1 (5 bases). V was trimmed by 1 base and J by 4 bases, leaving 17 bases between them. The CDR3 length is 16 residues. Looked up from germline, CDR1 is SGHAT and CDR2 is FQNNGV. The CDR3 DNA reads TGTGCCAGCAGCTTAGGTTCCAGGGTGTCTCCTTACGAGCAGTACTTC. Protein sequence: CASSLGSRVSPYEQYF.

CDR3 loop: CASSGGRAYGYTF. In DNA, the CDR3 is TGTGCCAGTAGTGGAGGACGGGCCTATGGCTACACCTTC. The gene calls are TRBV19 and TRBJ1-2; D gene uncertain. Germline V gene lookup returns CDR1 LNHDA and CDR2 SQIVND (reference sequence). The V gene lost 5 bases and the J gene lost 4 bases, with 11 bases spanning the gap. This CDR3 is built from 13 residues.

The chain uses TRBV5-1 and TRBJ2-3, with a weak D call TRBD1 (5 bases). Germline V lookup: CDR1 SGHRS, CDR2 YFSETQ. The CDR3 loop spans 15 amino acids. V dropped 1 base and J dropped 2 bases, with 11 bases sitting between them. Here the CDR3 reads CASSLPRQNTDTQYF. DNA for the CDR3: TGCGCCAGCAGCTTGCCCCGACAGAACACAGATACGCAGTATTTT.

The chain couples TRBV7-7 to TRBJ2-5; possible D gene TRBD1, 5 bases. Germline V gene lookup returns CDR1 SSHAT and CDR2 FNYEAQ (reference sequence). V shed 2 bases and J shed 4 bases, with 14 bases lying between them. The CDR3 extends over 15 amino acids. CDR3: CASSLNVGRVETQYF. In nucleotides, the CDR3 is TGTGCCAGCAGCTTAAATGTGGGCAGGGTAGAGACCCAGTACTTC.

The chain combines TRBV6-5 with TRBJ2-5; D is uncertain. Germline assignment: CDR1 MNHEY and CDR2 SVGAGI. V gave up 0 bases and J gave up 5 bases, with 10 bases separating them. CDR3 length equals 14 residues. The DNA of the CDR3 is TGTGCCAGCAGTTACTCGATAGCCCCCGAGACCCAGTACTTC. Encoded protein: CASSYSIAPETQYF.

J is TRBJ1-2 and V is TRBV12-3 or TRBV12-4; TRBD1 might be the D (6 bases). This CDR3 comprises 13 residues. V lost 6 bases and J 8 bases, leaving 16 bases between the germline ends. The CDR3 region has the DNA TGTGCCAGCAGGCGATCAGGGGAGGGCGGCTACACCTTC. Its translation: CASRRSGEGGYTF.

The genes are TRBV6-5 and TRBJ1-2; possibly TRBD1 for D (5 bases). The germline CDR1 and CDR2 sequences are MNHEY and SVGAGI. Between the trimmed V and J ends, which lost 4 bases and 5 bases, there was a span of 17 bases. This CDR3 has 15 amino acids. This CDR3 reads CASSSRAGMTYGYTF. The CDR3 coding sequence is TGTGCCAGCAGTTCCAGAGCAGGGATGACATATGGCTACACCTTC.